These 17 T cell receptor beta chains were sequenced from one sample in a study of tumor-infiltrating lymphocytes in primary liver carcinoma. The tissue used was unsorted bulk material of about 20-33 mg. RNA and DNA were co-extracted from it with the AllPrep DNA/RNA mini kit. TCR beta cDNA was prepared out of approximately 470 ng total RNA by means of a constant-region primer. TCR beta libraries came from three nested multiplex PCR rounds using slightly modified ARM-PCR. TRBV1-TRBV30 forward primers paired with a C-beta reverse primer were used in the first two PCR rounds, which ran 9 to 10 cycles each. A single record per CDR3 protein comes from TCRdb applying MiXCR to the multiplex PCR reads. The sample has around 99,000 distinct CDR3 sequences; around 70% are singletons. Sequencing input: tumor-adjacent normal liver tissue. These receptors were collected from a middle-aged man with primary liver carcinoma and hepatitis B virus infection.

In this sample, this clonotype is medium-sized. The gene calls are TRBV29-1 and TRBJ1-2, with TRBD1 as a possible D gene (5 bases). The CDR3 runs to 12 residues. Trimming stripped 4 bases from V and 6 bases from J, with 12 bases between. Germline CDR1 SQVTM, CDR2 ANQGSEA. The CDR3 bases are TGCAGCGTTGCCCAGACAGTAGATGGCTACACCTTC. Translated, it gives CSVAQTVDGYTF. Full variable domain (remainder filled in from reference TRBV29-1 and TRBJ1-2): SAVISQKPSRDICQRGTSLTIQCQVDSQVTMMFWYRQQPGQSLTLIATANQGSEATYESGFVIDKFPISRPNLTFSTLTVSNMSPEDSSIYLCSVAQTVDGYTFGSGTRLTVV.

Turning to this clonotype: A junction end diverges from the germline sequence, so it may reflect a read error. The chain carries TRBV6-5 and TRBJ2-2; D is perhaps TRBD2 (5 bases). Looked up from germline, CDR1 is MNHEY and CDR2 is SVGAGI. This CDR3 has 15 residues. The CDR3 sequence: CANSYGDLVTGEPFF. The CDR3 DNA is TGTGCCAACAGTTACGGTGACCTTGTCACCGGGGAGCCATTTTTT.

Regarding this clonotype: Mismatch with germline at one junction end may stem from a read error. V and J are TRBV11-2 and TRBJ2-5; 10 bases align to TRBD2. The CDR3 contains 18 residues. Germline CDR1 is SGHAT and CDR2 is FQNNGV. CDR3 nucleotides: TGTGTCAGCAGCTTGCGTCATGGACTAGCGGCATACCAAGAGATCCAGTACTTC. Its translation is CVSSLRHGLAAYQEIQYF.

This clonotype was seen repeatedly, ten times or more. V is TRBV10-3 and J is TRBJ2-5; possibly TRBD1 for D (5 bases). Germline CDR1 is ENHRY and CDR2 is SYGVKD. V lost 6 bases and J 5 bases, leaving 13 bases between the germline ends. The CDR3 is made up of 13 amino acids. CDR3 nucleotide sequence: TGTGCCATCAGAGGACACGCAAGGGAGACCCAGTACTTC. The encoded protein is CAIRGHARETQYF.

V gene TRBV2 combines with J gene TRBJ2-5; no firm D call. The CDR3 has 15 amino acids. The germline V gene has CDR1 SNHLY and CDR2 FYNNEI. Trimming shortened V by 5 bases and J by 4 bases, and 17 bases separated the two germline ends. The CDR3 region is CASSRPTEPGETQYF. For the CDR3, the DNA is TGTGCCAGCAGTCGGCCCACAGAACCCGGAGAGACCCAGTACTTC.

About this clonotype itself: A much larger clone is a single base away; this may be a read error. This chain uses TRBV10-3 with TRBJ2-7, with 11 bases fitting TRBD1. Germline CDR1 is ENHRY and CDR2 is SYGVKD. With V trimmed by 8 bases and J by 6 bases, 9 bases remained unmatched. This CDR3 has 14 residues. In nucleotides, the CDR3 is TGTGCCATCTGTTCCCCGGGACAGGGGGTCGAGCAGTACTTC. It encodes CAICSPGQGVEQYF.

This clonotype was picked up one time. The V call is TRBV7-3, the J call TRBJ1-1; the D gene is possibly TRBD1 (6 bases). Germline CDR1 reads SGHTA; CDR2 reads FQGTGA. The length of the CDR3 is 14 residues. Trimming left V 1 base short and J 4 bases short, with 10 bases between. This chain's CDR3 is CASSLNGGGTEAFF. The CDR3 nucleotides are TGTGCCAGCAGCTTAAACGGGGGCGGCACTGAAGCTTTCTTT.

The chain carries TRBV10-3 and TRBJ2-7, with D possibly being TRBD2 (6 bases). The CDR3 contains 16 residues. CDR1 and CDR2 from the germline V gene are ENHRY and SYGVKD. Trimming cost V 0 bases and J 0 bases, with 12 bases left between them. For the CDR3, the DNA is TGTGCCATCAGTGAGTCGGGGGGTTTGGGCTCCTACGAGCAGTACTTC. Its translation is CAISESGGLGSYEQYF.

The chain recombines TRBV7-9 with TRBJ2-7, with 8 positions matching TRBD1. Germline CDR1 and CDR2: SEHNR and FQNEAQ (reference sequence). This CDR3 region has 15 residues. V lost 1 base, J lost 5 bases, and 7 bases stayed unmatched. The CDR3 DNA is TGTGCCAGCAGCTTAGTTGGGACAGGCCACCACGAGCAGTACTTC. Translation: CASSLVGTGHHEQYF.

With regard to this clonotype: This CDR3 fails to terminate in the conserved phenylalanine or tryptophan, so it likely reflects a read error. This chain links TRBV4-1 with TRBJ2-1, with 12 bases fitting TRBD1. The CDR3 loop spans 21 amino acids. The germline V gene has CDR1 MGHRA and CDR2 YSYEKL. The CDR3 nucleotides read TGCGCCAGCAGCCATCTCGTAGCGGGACAGGGGGCGATTAGCTCCTATAATGAGCAGTTCTTA. Translated: CASSHLVAGQGAISSYNEQFL.

This clonotype was counted between two and nine times. The chain recombines TRBV28 with TRBJ2-7; D not certain. V was trimmed by 5 bases and J by 6 bases, leaving 20 bases between them. CDR1 and CDR2 (germline): MDHEN, SYDVKM. The CDR3 extends over 15 amino acids. CDR3 loop: CASSPSELTVGEQYF. The CDR3 bases are TGTGCCAGCAGTCCATCGGAACTAACTGTGGGCGAGCAGTACTTC.

There are many counts of this clonotype. The chain is built from TRBV14 and TRBJ2-1; 9 bases fit TRBD1. This CDR3 contains 15 residues. The trim removed 0 bases at V and 12 bases at J, leaving 9 bases unmatched. Germline V gene sequence: CDR1 SGHDN, CDR2 FVKESK. DNA for the CDR3: TGTGCCAGCAGCCAAGACCCGGGACAGGGTATTGGGCAGTTCTTC. It translates to CASSQDPGQGIGQFF.

This clonotype was found a few times. Possible read error: a much larger clone is one base away. This chain joins TRBV4-1 and TRBJ2-7, with 8 bases lining up with TRBD1. This CDR3 is 12 amino acids long. CDR1 is MGHRA and CDR2 is YSYEKL in the germline V gene. V was clipped by 8 bases and J by 3 bases; unmatched bases: 3. CDR3 sequence reads: CASQGAGYEQYF. CDR3 nucleotide sequence: TGCGCCAGCCAGGGGGCAGGCTACGAGCAGTACTTC.

This clonotype showed up many times. The V call is TRBV12-3 or TRBV12-4, the J call TRBJ1-4; D gene unclear. This CDR3 is built from 13 residues. Trimming removed 0 bases at V and 8 bases at J, with 7 bases between. This CDR3 is CASSLALEEKLFF. CDR3 nucleotides: TGTGCCAGCAGTTTAGCGCTAGAAGAAAAACTGTTTTTT.

Worth noting for this clonotype: This clone may be a read error of a much larger clone one base away. The J gene is TRBJ1-5, the V gene TRBV28; 10 bases match TRBD1. There are 16 residues in the CDR3. J lost 0 bases, V lost 6 bases, and 5 bases had no gene match. Germline assignment: CDR1 MDHEN and CDR2 SYDVKM. The CDR3 DNA reads TGTGCCAGCAGGATGACAGGGGGCTTTAGCAATCAGCCCCAGCATTTT. Protein: CASRMTGGFSNQPQHF.

The chain recombines TRBV5-1 with TRBJ2-3; D may be TRBD1 (5 bases). The CDR3 covers 15 residues. V was clipped by 0 bases and J by 6 bases, with 14 bases between them. CDR1 SGHRS and CDR2 YFSETQ come from the germline V gene. The CDR3 region has the DNA TGCGCCAGCAGCTTGGAGGGGCCGGGTAGGGATACGCAGTATTTT. Translated, it gives CASSLEGPGRDTQYF.

This clonotype was seen many times. The gene calls are TRBV28 and TRBJ1-1, with D unclear. The CDR3 sequence is 14 residues long. V was pared by 6 bases and J by 0 bases, with 11 bases between. CDR1 is MDHEN, CDR2 SYDVKM, per germline. The CDR3 DNA reads as TGTGCCAGCAGCCACCATTCTATGAACACTGAAGCTTTCTTT. This codes for CASSHHSMNTEAFF.